Presented here are 2 T cell receptor beta chains from one specimen sequenced in a study of CD8+ T cells in alopecia areata. As to treatment: oral pan-JAK inhibitor, 5-10 mg twice daily. As the sequencing template, cDNA was produced by extracting RNA and reverse transcribing it. Some clones are missing from TCRdb's copy, which holds only in-frame ones; the method was immunoSEQ multiplex PCR. Seen here are under 350,000 clones, 55% to 70% observed once, and the top ten hold roughly 1.8%. The sample here was CD4+ T cells sorted from blood, taken at week 24, from a patient treated with tofacitinib. The receptors derive from a human donor with alopecia areata.

This clone was detected only a few times. This chain joins TRBV11-2 and TRBJ2-1; 8 bases map to TRBD2. Germline CDR1 reads SGHAT; CDR2 reads FQNNGV. The CDR3 sequence is 15 residues long. With 8 bases clipped from V and 6 bases from J, the junction kept 12 bases outside the gene matches. CDR3 region: CASSISGTSSNEQFF. As DNA, the CDR3 is TGTGCCAGCTCTATATCCGGGACTAGTTCCAATGAGCAGTTCTTC. Supplemented by reference TRBV11-2 and TRBJ2-1, the full variable domain reads EAGVAQSPRYKIIEKRQSVAFWCNPISGHATLYWYQQILGQGPKLLIQFQNNGVVDDSQLPKDRFSAERLKGVDSTLKIQPAKLEDSAVYLCASSISGTSSNEQFFGPGTRLTVL.

This clone was seen only a few times. The V and J genes are TRBV6-1 and TRBJ2-3, with a possible D match to TRBD2 (5 bases). CDR1 is MNHNS and CDR2 is SASEGT in the germline V gene. With 4 bases removed from V and 6 bases from J, the gap between germline ends came to 23 bases. There are 17 residues in the CDR3. CDR3: CASSARGLAGPTDTQYF. The CDR3 nucleotides are TGTGCCAGCAGTGCGCGTGGGCTAGCAGGCCCGACGGATACGCAGTATTTT.